The present T cell receptor beta chain was sequenced within a study of PD-L1 blockade in urothelial cancer. The assay was immunoSEQ multiplex PCR, and TCRdb's table has in-frame clones only and misses some. Of under 130,000 clones listed, 70% to 85% are singletons. The CDR3 extends over 19 amino acids. Trimming cost V 8 bases and J 1 base, with 29 bases left between them. Germline loops: CDR1 SGHTA, CDR2 FQGNSA. The chain employs TRBV7-2 and TRBJ2-5, with a tentative D call TRBD1 (5 bases). This TCR derives from a man aged 45-60 years with urothelial cancer. Source: PBMCs, taken around atezolizumab (anti-PD-L1) treatment. CDR3 sequence (DNA): TGTGCCAGCCTGCCCTCACCTGACCGTTGGGGCGGTGCCCAAGAGACCCAGTACTTC. Translating it yields CASLPSPDRWGGAQETQYF.